The sequence of this T cell receptor (beta chain) was determined in a study of cytomegalovirus exposure and HLA in healthy donors. Notes on the study in general: Overall, under 200 TCR beta chains were annotated as cytomegalovirus-associated. Exclusion as indistinguishable affected some V segments, including TRBV6-2 and TRBV6-3. As a later analysis showed, a missense DCLRE1C variant was linked to trimming of TCR beta V- and J-genes. Later analysis reportedly placed an Asian-associated ancestry cluster below the approximately 650-donor mean in N-insertions.

The PCR was carried out with 60 Vbeta primers and 13 Jbeta primers. Here immunoSEQ multiplex PCR was the method, and the copy in TCRdb shows in-frame clones only, minus some. This repertoire shows some 200,000 clones, over 80% found once; its top ten account for 6.3%. Details on this clone: No antigen is known for it.

Germline V gene data show CDR1 as SGHVS and CDR2 as FNYEAQ. V lost 5 bases, J lost 8 bases, and 10 bases stayed unmatched. The CDR3 is made up of 15 amino acids. This chain uses TRBV7-6 with TRBJ1-4, with 8 bases that match TRBD1. The sequence was collected from a man aged 35-49 years in good health and CMV-seropositive. Input material: PBMCs. The CDR3 nucleotides are TGTGCCAGCAGCCCGAAGGACAGGGCGGGCGAAAAACTGTTTTTT. Amino acids: CASSPKDRAGEKLFF.